A selection of T cell receptor beta chains follows, all from one sample in a study of identical twins. One entry per CDR3 protein results from TCRdb running MiXCR on the 5' RACE reads. Of 120,000 to 150,000 distinct CDR3 sequences in the sample, approximately 4% were seen once. Sample: memory T cells sorted from blood. The receptors here all came from a man between 18 and 35 years old in good health. Both conserved end residues are part of each CDR3. Fields, in order: D gene, clone size, V gene, J gene, CDR3 DNA, CDR3 protein. D genes are given only for firm matches. Some rows have no size entry. The others give once, few or many, or a class for an expanded clone.

d_call: -; clone_size: few; v_call: TRBV29-1; j_call: TRBJ1-5; cdr3_nt: TGCAGCGCGGGCGAAAATAGCAATCAGCCCCAGCATTTT; cdr3_aa: CSAGENSNQPQHF
d_call: TRBD1; clone_size: many; v_call: TRBV30; j_call: TRBJ1-3; cdr3_nt: TGTGCCTGGAGTCGGACAGGGGTTTCCGGGAGAAACACCATATATTTT; cdr3_aa: CAWSRTGVSGRNTIYF
d_call: -; clone_size: few; v_call: TRBV5-1; j_call: TRBJ2-7; cdr3_nt: TGCGCCAGCGCGAATACCGGGACAAACGAGCAGTACTTC; cdr3_aa: CASANTGTNEQYF
d_call: -; clone_size: many; v_call: TRBV24-1; j_call: TRBJ1-3; cdr3_nt: TGTGCCACCAGTGACCAGGGGCACACCATATATTTT; cdr3_aa: CATSDQGHTIYF
d_call: -; clone_size: many; v_call: TRBV20-1; j_call: TRBJ2-2; cdr3_nt: TGCAGTGCTAGAGATTCCCAGGTTCCCACCGGGGAGCTGTTTTTT; cdr3_aa: CSARDSQVPTGELFF
d_call: -; clone_size: many; v_call: TRBV7-9; j_call: TRBJ2-1; cdr3_nt: TGTGCCAGCAGCCCAGCAGCGGGCAGGTCTTACAATGAGCAGTTCTTC; cdr3_aa: CASSPAAGRSYNEQFF
d_call: TRBD2; clone_size: many; v_call: TRBV6-5; j_call: TRBJ2-1; cdr3_nt: TGTGCCAGCAGTTCCCCGAGACTAGCGGGAGCTGATGAGCAGTTCTTC; cdr3_aa: CASSSPRLAGADEQFF
d_call: -; clone_size: many; v_call: TRBV6-2/TRBV6-3; j_call: TRBJ1-5; cdr3_nt: TGTGCCAGCAGTTACTGGACGAATCAGCCCCAGCATTTT; cdr3_aa: CASSYWTNQPQHF
d_call: -; clone_size: many; v_call: TRBV5-6; j_call: TRBJ1-1; cdr3_nt: TGTGCCAGCAGTTTCGGGGGGAACACTGAAGCTTTCTTT; cdr3_aa: CASSFGGNTEAFF
d_call: -; clone_size: -; v_call: TRBV7-2; j_call: TRBJ1-2; cdr3_nt: TGTGCCAGCAGCTTAGCGCGACGACAGACCTATGGCTACACCTTC; cdr3_aa: CASSLARRQTYGYTF
d_call: TRBD1; clone_size: many; v_call: TRBV29-1; j_call: TRBJ2-5; cdr3_nt: TGCAGCGTTGTACGACAGGGGGGTCGAGGAAGAGAGACCCAGTACTTC; cdr3_aa: CSVVRQGGRGRETQYF
d_call: -; clone_size: -; v_call: TRBV11-2; j_call: TRBJ2-5; cdr3_nt: TGTGCCAGCAGGAGCTTAGAAGAGACCCAGTACTTC; cdr3_aa: CASRSLEETQYF
d_call: TRBD1; clone_size: -; v_call: TRBV5-1; j_call: TRBJ2-2; cdr3_nt: TGCGCCAGCACAGACAGGGGGAACACCGGGGAGCTGTTTTTT; cdr3_aa: CASTDRGNTGELFF
d_call: -; clone_size: many; v_call: TRBV10-3; j_call: TRBJ1-4; cdr3_nt: TGTGCCATCAGTGACCATTTTACAACTAATGAAAAACTGTTTTTT; cdr3_aa: CAISDHFTTNEKLFF
d_call: -; clone_size: -; v_call: TRBV9; j_call: TRBJ1-1; cdr3_nt: TGTGCCAGCAGCGTAGCAGACAGCATAGACCTAGAAGCTTTCTTT; cdr3_aa: CASSVADSIDLEAFF
d_call: -; clone_size: many; v_call: TRBV12-3/TRBV12-4; j_call: TRBJ1-5; cdr3_nt: TGTGCCAGCAGTTTATTACAGAATCAGCCCCAGCATTTT; cdr3_aa: CASSLLQNQPQHF
d_call: -; clone_size: many; v_call: TRBV4-1; j_call: TRBJ1-3; cdr3_nt: TGCGCCAGCAGCCTCAAGTGGACCCTCGTGCGAAACACCATATATTTT; cdr3_aa: CASSLKWTLVRNTIYF
d_call: -; clone_size: many; v_call: TRBV6-1; j_call: TRBJ2-2; cdr3_nt: TGTGCCAGCAGTCCCCGGGTAGATAAGTACACCGGGGAGCTGTTTTTT; cdr3_aa: CASSPRVDKYTGELFF
d_call: -; clone_size: many; v_call: TRBV7-2; j_call: TRBJ2-7; cdr3_nt: TGTGCCAGCAGCTTTTCTCCTACATACGAGCAGTACTTC; cdr3_aa: CASSFSPTYEQYF
d_call: -; clone_size: many; v_call: TRBV11-2; j_call: TRBJ1-2; cdr3_nt: TGTGCCAGCAGCTTACTTGCTCTTAACTATGGCTACACCTTC; cdr3_aa: CASSLLALNYGYTF
d_call: -; clone_size: many; v_call: TRBV24-1; j_call: TRBJ1-5; cdr3_nt: TGTGCCACCAGTGATTGGGGTGGGCCCCAGCATTTT; cdr3_aa: CATSDWGGPQHF
d_call: -; clone_size: many; v_call: TRBV29-1; j_call: TRBJ2-1; cdr3_nt: TGCAGCGTGGACTCATGGGGTGGGGTAAACTCCTACAATGAGCAGTTCTTC; cdr3_aa: CSVDSWGGVNSYNEQFF
d_call: TRBD2; clone_size: many; v_call: TRBV6-2/TRBV6-3; j_call: TRBJ2-3; cdr3_nt: TGTGCCAGCAGTCGGACTAGCGGGAGCAGCACAGATACGCAGTATTTT; cdr3_aa: CASSRTSGSSTDTQYF
d_call: -; clone_size: many; v_call: TRBV7-2; j_call: TRBJ2-3; cdr3_nt: TGTGCCAGCAGCCGGCCGGCCATGAGAACAGATACGCAGTATTTT; cdr3_aa: CASSRPAMRTDTQYF
d_call: -; clone_size: -; v_call: TRBV20-1; j_call: TRBJ1-5; cdr3_nt: TGCAGTGCTAGAGATCGCGGGGGTCAGCCCCAGCATTTT; cdr3_aa: CSARDRGGQPQHF
d_call: -; clone_size: many; v_call: TRBV12-3/TRBV12-4; j_call: TRBJ2-2; cdr3_nt: TGTGCCAGCAGTTTAATGGGCAGGCGCTCCGGGGAGCTGTTTTTT; cdr3_aa: CASSLMGRRSGELFF
d_call: -; clone_size: many; v_call: TRBV5-1; j_call: TRBJ2-3; cdr3_nt: TGCGCCAGCAGCCTGACGGGCACAGATACGCAGTATTTT; cdr3_aa: CASSLTGTDTQYF
d_call: -; clone_size: many; v_call: TRBV6-1; j_call: TRBJ1-5; cdr3_nt: TGTGCCAGCTGGACGGAGTATAGCAATCAGCCCCAGCATTTT; cdr3_aa: CASWTEYSNQPQHF
d_call: -; clone_size: many; v_call: TRBV6-4; j_call: TRBJ1-5; cdr3_nt: TGTGCCAGCAGTGGACAGTATAGCAATCAGCCCCAGCATTTT; cdr3_aa: CASSGQYSNQPQHF
d_call: TRBD1; clone_size: -; v_call: TRBV2; j_call: TRBJ2-3; cdr3_nt: TGTGCCAGGAGCGAAACCGGGACAGGGACTAGCACAGATACGCAGTATTTT; cdr3_aa: CARSETGTGTSTDTQYF
d_call: TRBD2; clone_size: many; v_call: TRBV5-1; j_call: TRBJ2-3; cdr3_nt: TGCGCCAGCAGCTTGGGACTAGCGGTCGTTACAGATACGCAGTATTTT; cdr3_aa: CASSLGLAVVTDTQYF
d_call: -; clone_size: many; v_call: TRBV3-1; j_call: TRBJ1-4; cdr3_nt: TGTGCCAGCAGCCAAGGGCGGCAGGCTGAAAAACTGTTTTTT; cdr3_aa: CASSQGRQAEKLFF
d_call: -; clone_size: few; v_call: TRBV6-5; j_call: TRBJ2-5; cdr3_nt: TGTGCCAGCAGTCACGGCGGGACAGATCAACAAGAGACCCAGTACTTC; cdr3_aa: CASSHGGTDQQETQYF
d_call: TRBD1; clone_size: many; v_call: TRBV5-1; j_call: TRBJ2-5; cdr3_nt: TGCGCCAGCAGCTTGGATAGGACAGGGGAGACCCAGTACTTC; cdr3_aa: CASSLDRTGETQYF
d_call: -; clone_size: few; v_call: TRBV7-9; j_call: TRBJ1-1; cdr3_nt: TGTGCCAGCAGCGTACAGGGAGGTCGCCAAGCTTTCTTT; cdr3_aa: CASSVQGGRQAFF
d_call: TRBD2; clone_size: many; v_call: TRBV7-2; j_call: TRBJ2-1; cdr3_nt: TGTGCCAGCAGGGGGAGGGACAATGAGCAGTTCTTC; cdr3_aa: CASRGRDNEQFF
d_call: -; clone_size: many; v_call: TRBV5-5; j_call: TRBJ2-6; cdr3_nt: TGTGCCAGCAGCTTGGGAAGCTCTGGGGCCAACGTCCTGACTTTC; cdr3_aa: CASSLGSSGANVLTF
d_call: -; clone_size: many; v_call: TRBV27; j_call: TRBJ2-6; cdr3_nt: TGTGCCAGCAGTTTCTCTGGGGCCAACGTCCTGACTTTC; cdr3_aa: CASSFSGANVLTF
d_call: -; clone_size: few; v_call: TRBV2; j_call: TRBJ2-1; cdr3_nt: TGTGCCAGCATATTGACCTCCCCCCGATCGAATGAGCAGTTCTTC; cdr3_aa: CASILTSPRSNEQFF
d_call: -; clone_size: many; v_call: TRBV7-8; j_call: TRBJ2-7; cdr3_nt: TGTGCCAGCAGCTCGACCCCGGGCGAGCAGTACTTC; cdr3_aa: CASSSTPGEQYF
d_call: TRBD2; clone_size: many; v_call: TRBV6-2/TRBV6-3; j_call: TRBJ2-1; cdr3_nt: TGTGCCAGCAGTGCTAGCGGGAGATTGGATGAGCAGTTCTTC; cdr3_aa: CASSASGRLDEQFF
d_call: -; clone_size: many; v_call: TRBV15; j_call: TRBJ2-6; cdr3_nt: TGTGCCACCAGCAGAGAGTCTGGGGCCAACGTCCTGACTTTC; cdr3_aa: CATSRESGANVLTF